Below are 5 T cell receptor beta chains sequenced from a single sample in a study of T cell clusters in autoimmune cytopenias. TRB amplification used around 260 ng of peripheral blood genomic DNA. Multiplex touch-down PCR amplified TRB using TRB-A and TRB-B pools in one tube. TCRdb re-called the multiplex PCR reads and shows each CDR3 protein once, DNA omitted. This sample contains some 4,500 distinct CDR3 sequences. Sequencing input: peripheral blood. Receptor source: a human donor with an autoimmune cytopenia or autoimmune hepatitis (not recorded which).

Frequency places this clonotype as medium-sized. This chain uses TRBV12-3 or TRBV12-4 with TRBJ2-2. The CDR3 contains 13 residues. CDR3 sequence: CASSREYTGELFF.

Its frequency marks this clonotype as medium-sized. The chain combines TRBV29-1 with TRBJ1-2; TCRdb reports TRBD1, a call that lacks DNA to check it against. CDR1 and CDR2 from the germline V gene are SQVTM and ANQGSEA. The CDR3 sequence is 15 residues long. The CDR3 sequence: CSVEDTRGSLDGYTF.

This clonotype registers medium-sized (0.01 to 0.1%) by frequency. This chain links TRBV19 with TRBJ1-4; checking the TCRdb D call of TRBD1 is not possible without DNA. Per the germline V gene, CDR1 is LNHDA and CDR2 is SQIVND (reference sequence). The CDR3 is 16 residues long. The CDR3: CASSTWDVRTNEKLFF. Variable domain in full (rest from reference TRBV19 and TRBJ1-4): DGGITQSPKYLFRKEGQNVTLSCEQNLNHDAMYWYRQDPGQGLRLIYYSQIVNDFQKGDIAEGYSVSREKKESFPLTVTSAQKNPTAFYLCASSTWDVRTNEKLFFGSGTQLSVL.

Considering frequency, this clonotype is medium-sized. The rearrangement joins TRBV6-5 to TRBJ2-7; no DNA is available, so the TRBD1 call from TCRdb remains unchecked. The CDR3 length is 15 residues. CDR1 MNHEY and CDR2 SVGAGI come from the germline V gene. CDR3 loop: CASSKPGQSSYEQYF.

CDR3 sequence: CASSPQTGRAVGQPQHF. V gene TRBV7-4 combines with J gene TRBJ1-5; TCRdb returns TRBD1, unconfirmable since there is no DNA. The CDR3 consists of 17 residues. The V gene's germline CDR1 is SGHVT and CDR2 SQSDAQ.